Shown below are 19 T cell receptor beta chains from a single sample sequenced in a study of T cell repertoires in cytomegalovirus infection. From the reads, TCRdb called clonotypes with MiXCR, one entry per CDR3 protein. Of 170,000 or so distinct CDR3 sequences in the sample, roughly 15% were seen once. The sample consisted of CD8+ T cells from PBMCs. Every receptor here comes from a human donor in good health (CMV status not recorded). Some clones in this sample may be carry-over from other donors' samples.

This clonotype was observed at least ten times. The chain is built from TRBV18 and TRBJ2-7; unclear D gene. CDR1 and CDR2 (germline): KGHSH, LQKENI. This CDR3 spans 11 amino acids. Between the trimmed V and J ends, which lost 5 bases and 3 bases, there was a span of 5 bases. Here the CDR3 DNA reads TGTGCCAGCTCAGATGGCTACGAGCAGTACTTC. As protein: CASSDGYEQYF.

This clonotype was counted a few times. This sequence joins TRBV7-8 and TRBJ2-7; the D call may be TRBD1 or TRBD2 (6 bases each). The CDR3 length is 15 residues. V lost 2 bases, J lost 6 bases, and 17 bases lay in between. Germline loops: CDR1 SGHVS, CDR2 FQNEAQ. CDR3 in DNA: TGTGCCAGCAGCTTAAATCCGGGGGACACCCGCGAGCAGTACTTC. It encodes CASSLNPGDTREQYF.

The rearrangement links TRBV5-6 to TRBJ1-5, with unresolved D. Trimming left V 4 bases short and J 3 bases short, with 11 bases between. The length of the CDR3 is 14 residues. Looked up from germline, CDR1 is SGHDT and CDR2 is YYEEEE. The chain's CDR3 is CASSDGWDNQPQHF. For the CDR3, the DNA is TGTGCCAGCAGCGATGGCTGGGACAATCAGCCCCAGCATTTT.

The CDR3 DNA reads TGTGCCAGCACCGACTCGAGAGCCCTGGGGACCTTC. Translated, it gives CASTDSRALGTF. This sequence joins TRBV7-6 and TRBJ1-2; the D is unclear. The CDR3 totals 12 residues. The V and J ends lost 7 bases and 14 bases respectively, with 20 bases between them. Germline lookup yields CDR1 SGHVS and CDR2 FNYEAQ.

V gene TRBV7-6 combines with J gene TRBJ2-1; 7 nucleotides align to TRBD1. Trimming took 6 bases from V and 3 from J; bases not matched to a gene: 8. Germline lookup yields CDR1 SGHVS and CDR2 FNYEAQ. This CDR3 contains 15 residues. CDR3 region: CASSSGTAYYNEQFF. CDR3 DNA: TGTGCCAGCAGTTCCGGGACAGCCTACTACAATGAGCAGTTCTTC.

CDR3 loop: CASNLDRLSPLHF. The CDR3 DNA follows: TGTGCCAGCAACCTGGACAGGCTATCACCCCTCCACTTT. This rearrangement joins TRBV6-2 or TRBV6-3 to TRBJ1-6; 7 positions match TRBD1. The germline V gene encodes CDR1 MNHEY and CDR2 SVGEGT. The length of the CDR3 is 13 residues. V lost 7 bases to trimming and J lost 10 bases; unmatched junction nucleotides: 7.

This chain joins TRBV6-6 and TRBJ2-7; D tentatively reads TRBD1 or TRBD2 (6 bases each). The CDR3 runs 14 residues. Germline V gene data show CDR1 as MNHNY and CDR2 as SVGAGI (reference sequence). V shed 5 bases and J shed 2 bases, with 13 bases lying between them. The CDR3 is CASSGGDTAYEQYF. CDR3 DNA: TGTGCCAGCAGTGGAGGGGACACAGCCTACGAGCAGTACTTC.

The chain combines TRBV6-2 or TRBV6-3 with TRBJ2-1, with 8 bases lining up with TRBD2. CDR1 and CDR2 (germline): MNHEY, SVGEGT. CDR3 length: 13 residues. Germline trimming cut 10 bases from V and 3 bases from J; bases unmatched to any gene: 5. In DNA, the CDR3 is TGTGCCATCGCCGGGACTAGCTACAATGAGCAGTTCTTC. This gives the protein CAIAGTSYNEQFF.

In this sample, this clonotype turned up a few times. V is TRBV4-3 and J is TRBJ1-1; 9 bases are a match to TRBD1. Germline V gives CDR1 LGHNA, CDR2 YSLEER. The CDR3 has 15 amino acids. J lost 12 bases, V lost 2 bases, and 13 bases had no gene match. CDR3 sequence reads: CASSQSPGQGTETFF. DNA for the CDR3: TGCGCCAGCAGCCAATCCCCGGGACAGGGCACGGAAACTTTCTTT.

This clonotype has only a few counts. Since a much larger clone is just one base distant, this may be a read error. The chain employs TRBV7-9 and TRBJ2-7; D remains unclear. The CDR3 covers 12 residues. Between the trimmed V and J ends, which lost 2 bases and 5 bases, there was a span of 7 bases. From germline, CDR1 is SEHNR and CDR2 FQNEAQ (reference sequence). The CDR3 DNA is TGTGCCAGCAGCTTAAGGGTCCACGAGCAGTACTTC. Protein product: CASSLRVHEQYF. Complete variable domain (other parts from reference TRBV7-9 and TRBJ2-7): DTGVSQNPRHKITKRGQNVTFRCDPISEHNRLYWYRQTLGQGPEFLTYFQNEAQLEKSRLLSDRFSAERPKGSFSTLEIQRTEQGDSAMYLCASSLRVHEQYFGPGTRLTVT.

The chain joins TRBV10-3 to TRBJ2-5; D may match TRBD1 or TRBD2 (5 bases each). CDR1 is ENHRY and CDR2 is SYGVKD in the germline V gene. The CDR3 covers 13 residues. V lost 6 bases and J 2 bases, leaving 10 bases between the germline ends. CDR3 in DNA: TGTGCCATCAGGGGGGTCGAACAAGAGACCCAGTACTTC. It yields the protein CAIRGVEQETQYF.

V and J are TRBV28 and TRBJ2-5, with D tentatively TRBD1 (6 bases). V was trimmed by 4 bases and J by 5 bases, leaving 17 bases between them. Germline V gene data show CDR1 as MDHEN and CDR2 as SYDVKM. The CDR3 totals 15 residues. CDR3 DNA: TGTGCCAGCAGTTGGGATGGGGGCAGCGAGGAGACCCAGTACTTC. Protein: CASSWDGGSEETQYF.

The rearrangement links TRBV5-6 to TRBJ2-1; TRBD1 agrees at 9 bases. From germline, CDR1 is SGHDT and CDR2 YYEEEE. The V segment lost 4 bases and the J segment 2 bases; nucleotides outside the gene matches: 13. The CDR3 runs 18 residues. CDR3 coding DNA: TGTGCCAGCAGCCTGAGAGGAAACCGGGACAGGGCCTACAATGAGCAGTTCTTC. Translating gives CASSLRGNRDRAYNEQFF.

This clonotype has just a few counts. The genes are TRBV7-6 and TRBJ2-5; D is uncertain. CDR1 is SGHVS and CDR2 is FNYEAQ in the germline V gene. The CDR3 extends over 13 amino acids. V shed 6 bases and J shed 4 bases, with 12 bases lying between them. The CDR3 DNA sequence: TGTGCCAGCAGGTCTGGCGGTGCAGAGACCCAGTACTTC. Translation: CASRSGGAETQYF.

The chain joins TRBV6-1 to TRBJ2-2; either TRBD1 or TRBD2 may fit D (5 bases each). The germline CDR1 and CDR2 sequences are MNHNS and SASEGT. V lost 6 bases and J 4 bases, leaving 15 bases between the germline ends. The CDR3 is 15 amino acids. This CDR3 is CASSPLGAGTGELFF. In DNA, the CDR3 is TGTGCCAGCAGCCCTCTCGGGGCGGGCACCGGGGAGCTGTTTTTT.

This clonotype was counted only a few times. The rearrangement links TRBV28 to TRBJ2-5; D remains unclear. V was cut by 1 base and J by 3 bases, with 6 bases left in between. This CDR3 is 13 amino acids long. CDR1 is MDHEN and CDR2 is SYDVKM in the germline V gene. The CDR3 DNA reads TGTGCCAGCAGTTTATCAAGGGAAGAGACCCAGTACTTC. Protein sequence: CASSLSREETQYF.

This clonotype was seen only a few times. This chain connects TRBV2 to TRBJ2-3; D uncertain. V was trimmed by 1 base and J by 4 bases, leaving 18 bases between them. This CDR3 contains 17 residues. Germline CDR1 reads SNHLY; CDR2 reads FYNNEI. The CDR3 nucleotides read TGTGCCAGCAGTGAAGGGCCTAGACTCACGACGGCAGATACGCAGTATTTT. This encodes CASSEGPRLTTADTQYF.

This clonotype has only a few counts. V gene TRBV10-3 combines with J gene TRBJ1-1, with 9 bases matching TRBD1. V shed 2 bases, J shed 3 bases, and the junction held 7 bases outside the gene matches. Germline values: CDR1 ENHRY, CDR2 SYGVKD. The CDR3 consists of 16 residues. CDR3 coding DNA: TGTGCCATCAGTGAGAAATCGACAGGGGGGTACACTGAAGCTTTCTTT. As protein: CAISEKSTGGYTEAFF.

In its sample, this clonotype was seen a few times. The rearrangement links TRBV5-1 to TRBJ2-1; 8 nucleotides agree with TRBD1. Germline V gene lookup returns CDR1 SGHRS and CDR2 YFSETQ. The length of the CDR3 is 15 residues. The V segment lost 3 bases and the J segment 8 bases; nucleotides outside the gene matches: 10. CDR3 bases: TGCGCCAGCAGCTCTACAGGGGGTGTTGGCGATGAGCAGTTCTTC. This translates into CASSSTGGVGDEQFF.